These T cell receptor beta chains were read from a single sample in a study of cytotoxic CD8 clonotypes in ibrutinib-treated CLL. TCRdb's table, derived via immunoSEQ multiplex PCR, lists solely in-frame clones and lacks some. The sample has under 35,000 clones; roughly 69% are singletons. The starting material was PBMCs, obtained after 24 months of ibrutinib treatment. Receptors originate from a human donor with chronic lymphocytic leukemia. Both conserved end residues are part of each CDR3. D genes are given only for firm matches. Size values are once, few and many counts, or a class for expanded clones, and some rows have none.

j_call d_call v_call clone_size cdr3_length cdr3_nt cdr3_aa
TRBJ2-2 NA TRBV5-1 NA 13 TGCGCCAGCAGCTTGGATGGAAACGGGGAGCTGTTTTTT CASSLDGNGELFF
TRBJ1-5 NA TRBV4-2 NA 14 TGTGCCAGCAGCCAAGCGTGGAGCAATCAGCCCCAGCATTTT CASSQAWSNQPQHF
TRBJ2-7 NA TRBV7-6 NA 13 TGTGCCAGCAGCTTTGGGGGACTCTACGAGCAGTACTTC CASSFGGLYEQYF
TRBJ2-5 TRBD2 TRBV30 NA 14 TGTGCCAACCCGCCAGCGGGGAGCGAAGAGACCCAGTACTTC CANPPAGSEETQYF
TRBJ2-7 TRBD1 TRBV30 few 13 TGTGCCTGCCGTGGGACAGGGGGCTACGAGCAGTACTTC CACRGTGGYEQYF
TRBJ2-7 TRBD1 TRBV29-1 few 13 TGCAGCTTCCACTCCGGGACAGAAAGAGAGCAGTACTTC CSFHSGTEREQYF
TRBJ2-7 TRBD1 TRBV15 NA 15 TGTGCCACCAGCAGAGATGAGGGACAGTCCTACGAGCAGTACTTC CATSRDEGQSYEQYF
TRBJ2-1 NA TRBV6-4 NA 15 TGTGCCAGCAGACCTGAGATGGGCCTGGGGAGGGAGCAGTTCTTC CASRPEMGLGREQFF
TRBJ2-3 NA TRBV4-2 NA 12 TGTGCCAGCAGCCAAGAGACGGATACGCAGTATTTT CASSQETDTQYF
TRBJ2-7 TRBD2 TRBV27 few 13 TGTGCCAGCAGTCGACGGGGAGGGTACGAGCAGTACTTC CASSRRGGYEQYF
TRBJ2-5 TRBD1 TRBV2 NA 14 TGTGCCAGCAGTGTTGAACAGGGGGCAGGGACCCAGTACTTC CASSVEQGAGTQYF
TRBJ2-2 NA TRBV7-9 many 12 TGTGCCACCAGAGACTACACCGGGGAGCTGTTTTTT CATRDYTGELFF
TRBJ1-1 NA TRBV29-1 few 13 TGCAGCGGGGCGGTGATGGGGAACACTGAAGCTTTCTTT CSGAVMGNTEAFF
TRBJ1-2 NA TRBV6-6 NA 15 TGTGCCAGCAGTTATCTCGCGGACTCTCCAGAGGGCTACACCTTC CASSYLADSPEGYTF
TRBJ2-7 NA TRBV30 NA 16 TGTGCCTGGAGCCCTGAGTCGCTACGACTGGGCGAGGAGCAGTACTTC CAWSPESLRLGEEQYF
TRBJ2-5 TRBD2 TRBV15 NA 15 TGTGCCACCGGGGTGGAAACCGGGACTAGCGGGACCCAGTACTTC CATGVETGTSGTQYF
TRBJ1-6 TRBD1 TRBV6-1 NA 16 TGTGCCAGCAGTGTAGCCCTGACAGGGAGTAATTCACCCCTCCACTTT CASSVALTGSNSPLHF
TRBJ2-5 NA TRBV18 NA 12 TGTGCCAGCTCAAGAGACCAAGAGACCCAGTACTTC CASSRDQETQYF
TRBJ2-7 NA TRBV7-2 NA 16 TGTGCCAGCAGCAGACCCTTACTCGGCAGGGCAGAAGAGCAGTACTTC CASSRPLLGRAEEQYF
TRBJ1-2 NA TRBV5-4 once 14 TGTGCCAGCAGCTCTGTAAGGGTGGGCTATGGCTACACCTTC CASSSVRVGYGYTF
TRBJ1-4 NA TRBV19 NA 14 TGTGCCAGTAGGCAACAGGGCTATCGAGAAAAACTGTTTTTT CASRQQGYREKLFF
TRBJ2-7 NA TRBV30 NA 15 TGTGCCTGGAGCAAAGGGATCGTAGGTTACTACGAGCAGTACTTC CAWSKGIVGYYEQYF
TRBJ2-2 NA TRBV19 NA 12 TGTGCCAGTAGTATTGTGTCCGGGGAGCTGTTTTTT CASSIVSGELFF
TRBJ2-1 NA TRBV20-1 NA 11 TGCAGTGCATTGAACCAAAAGGAGCAGTTCTTC CSALNQKEQFF
TRBJ2-2 NA TRBV5-8 once 14 TGTGCCAGCAGCCCGCGACTATACACCGGGGAGCTGTTTTTT CASSPRLYTGELFF
TRBJ2-2 NA TRBV28 few 14 TGTGCCAGCAGTTATTACTGGAACACCGGGGAGCTGTTTTTT CASSYYWNTGELFF
TRBJ1-4 NA TRBV28 NA 14 TGTGCCACCAGACCTACAGGGATGGCTGAAAAACTGTTTTTT CATRPTGMAEKLFF
TRBJ2-7 NA TRBV10-1 once 13 TGCGCCAGCAGTGGGAAGGGGCTCTACGAGCAGTACTTC CASSGKGLYEQYF
TRBJ1-1 TRBD1 TRBV6-5 NA 15 TGTGCCAGCAGTCGGGGACAGGGGGCGAACACTGAAGCTTTCTTT CASSRGQGANTEAFF
TRBJ2-6 TRBD1 TRBV27 NA 13 TGTGCCACCCAGGGGGCTGGGGCCAACGTCCTGACTTTC CATQGAGANVLTF
TRBJ2-3 NA TRBV6-5 NA 15 TGTGCCAGCAGACCCGGGAGTAGGGGCCCAGATACGCAGTATTTT CASRPGSRGPDTQYF
TRBJ1-1 NA TRBV29-1 NA 13 TGCAGCGTTGTTAGGGTGGGGAACACTGAAGCTTTCTTT CSVVRVGNTEAFF
TRBJ2-7 TRBD1 TRBV30 NA 12 TGTGCCTTGACAGGGCGCTCCTACGAGCAGTACTTC CALTGRSYEQYF
TRBJ2-1 NA TRBV5-6 few 13 TGTGCCAGCAGCTCAGGTCCTGGGAATGAGCAGTTCTTC CASSSGPGNEQFF
TRBJ1-2 TRBD1 TRBV27 NA 15 TGTGCCAGCAGTCCCCTCCCACAGGGGGCCTTTGGCTACACCTTC CASSPLPQGAFGYTF
TRBJ2-1 TRBD1 TRBV27 NA 15 TGTGCCAGCAGTTTCCGCCCAGGGGGCGGCGATGAGCAGTTCTTC CASSFRPGGGDEQFF
TRBJ2-7 NA TRBV19 few 8 TGTGCCAGGGCCGAGCAGTACTTC CARAEQYF
TRBJ2-7 NA TRBV5-6 NA 14 TGTGCCAGCAGCCCGGGGGGCCTATCACACGAGCAGTACTTC CASSPGGLSHEQYF
TRBJ1-5 TRBD1 TRBV18 NA 15 TGTGCCAGCTCAGCCGGACAGGGGGGCAATCAGCCCCAGCATTTT CASSAGQGGNQPQHF
TRBJ2-3 NA TRBV2 NA 16 TGTGCCAGCAGTAGGGGGGCGGGGCAGAGCACAGATACGCAGTATTTT CASSRGAGQSTDTQYF
TRBJ2-3 NA TRBV27 few 13 TGTGCCAGCAGTTTATCGGCTATTGATACGCAGTATTTT CASSLSAIDTQYF
TRBJ2-7 TRBD1 TRBV4-1 NA 17 TGCGCCAGCAGCCAAGATCAGGGAACAGGGGTGAAGTACGAGCAGTACTTC CASSQDQGTGVKYEQYF
TRBJ1-1 NA TRBV6-1 once 14 TGTGCCAGCAGTGAAGTCTCGCTGAACACTGAAGCTTTCTTT CASSEVSLNTEAFF
TRBJ2-7 TRBD2 TRBV28 few 15 TGTGCCACCGGCCGACCACTACTAGCGGGGGACGGGCAGTACTTC CATGRPLLAGDGQYF
TRBJ2-1 TRBD2 TRBV15 NA 18 TGTGCCACCAAACTAGCGGGAGCTTCCGCGAGCTCCTACAATGAGCAGTTCTTC CATKLAGASASSYNEQFF
TRBJ2-7 TRBD1 TRBV28 NA 13 TGTGCCAGCAATCCGGGACAGGGGTACGAGCAGTACTTC CASNPGQGYEQYF
TRBJ2-1 TRBD2 TRBV5-6 NA 15 TGTGCCAGCACACCGGGGGGGAGCTCCTACAATGAGCAGTTCTTC CASTPGGSSYNEQFF
TRBJ1-1 TRBD1 TRBV18 once 13 TGTGCCAGCTCATCCACAGGGGGCACTGAAGCTTTCTTT CASSSTGGTEAFF
TRBJ1-1 NA TRBV4-3 NA 13 TGCGCCAGCAGCCCCGGGGGGAACACTGAAGCTTTCTTT CASSPGGNTEAFF
TRBJ1-1 NA TRBV7-6 few 14 TGTGCCAGCAGCTTAGCGAGGGGGGACACTGAAGCTTTCTTT CASSLARGDTEAFF
TRBJ1-5 NA TRBV10-3 NA 14 TGTGCCATCAGTGAAGGCAGAGTCAATCAGCCCCAGCATTTT CAISEGRVNQPQHF
TRBJ1-2 NA TRBV10-3 many 16 TGTGCCAGCAGTTACTCCACCGGGATAGGCAGTTATGGCTACACCTTC CASSYSTGIGSYGYTF
TRBJ2-7 NA TRBV9 medium-sized 14 TGTGCCAGCAGCGTAGACGGGGCGGCGGGAGAGCAGTACTTC CASSVDGAAGEQYF
TRBJ2-3 TRBD2 TRBV27 NA 14 TGTGCCAGCAGTTTATGGCGGGGGGGCAGTACGCAGTATTTT CASSLWRGGSTQYF